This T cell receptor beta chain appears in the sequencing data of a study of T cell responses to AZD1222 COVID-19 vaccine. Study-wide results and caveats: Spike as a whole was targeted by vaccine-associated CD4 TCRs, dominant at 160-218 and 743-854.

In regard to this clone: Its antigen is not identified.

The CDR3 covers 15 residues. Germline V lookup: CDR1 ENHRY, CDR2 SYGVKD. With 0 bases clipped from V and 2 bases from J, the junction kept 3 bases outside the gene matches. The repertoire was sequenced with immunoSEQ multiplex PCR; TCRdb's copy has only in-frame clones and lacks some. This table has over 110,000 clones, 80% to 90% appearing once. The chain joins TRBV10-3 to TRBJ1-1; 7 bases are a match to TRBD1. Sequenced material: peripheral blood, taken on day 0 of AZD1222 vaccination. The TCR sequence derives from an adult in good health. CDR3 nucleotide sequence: TGTGCCATCAGTGAGTCGGCAGGGGGAAACACTGAAGCTTTCTTT. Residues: CAISESAGGNTEAFF.